This TCR beta chain derives from a study of T cell changes during pregnancy in multiple sclerosis. V gave up 2 bases and J gave up 10 bases, with 6 bases separating them. The CDR3 covers 11 residues. Germline V gene lookup returns CDR1 ENHRY and CDR2 SYGVKD. Assay: immunoSEQ multiplex PCR; the TCRdb copy retains only in-frame clones and omits some. The sample has tens of thousands of clones; 90% to 95% are singletons. This chain joins TRBV10-3 and TRBJ2-1; no clear D. The material was CD4+ T cells from peripheral blood mononuclear cells, obtained after pregnancy. This clonotype was sampled from a female donor with multiple sclerosis, enrolled in a pregnancy study. Here the CDR3 DNA reads TGTGCCATCAGTGAGGGGCTCGAGCAGTTCTTC. As protein: CAISEGLEQFF.